Listed below are T cell receptor beta chains from one sample, sequenced in a study of circulating and synovial CD4+ cells in juvenile arthritis. The assay was immunoSEQ multiplex PCR, and TCRdb's table has in-frame clones only and misses some. The sample records about 3,600 clones, roughly 79% being singletons. The material sequenced was CD4+ T cells from synovial fluid. These receptors were taken from a human donor with juvenile idiopathic arthritis. CDR3s include the opening cysteine and the closing phenylalanine or tryptophan. A D gene is named only where the DNA matches it firmly. Only some rows state a clone size, as once, few, many or a class for expanded clones.

d_call,cdr3_length,j_call,clone_size,v_call,cdr3_aa,cdr3_nt
TRBD2,14,TRBJ2-2,-,TRBV28,CASSLSAGTGELFF,TGTGCCAGCAGTTTATCAGCGGGGACCGGGGAGCTGTTTTTT
TRBD1,13,TRBJ1-1,-,TRBV7-3,CASSNDRETEAFF,TGTGCCAGCAGCAACGACAGGGAGACTGAAGCTTTCTTT
-,13,TRBJ2-1,few,TRBV7-9,CASSLGTLLEQFF,TGTGCCAGCAGCCTCGGGACTCTTTTGGAGCAGTTCTTC
TRBD1,17,TRBJ2-5,-,TRBV19,CASSIDLAGGKQETQYF,TGTGCCAGTAGTATAGATCTCGCAGGGGGTAAACAAGAGACCCAGTACTTC
-,17,TRBJ1-6,-,TRBV5-1,CASSLDRPLSYNSPLHF,TGCGCCAGCAGCTTGGACAGGCCGCTCTCCTATAATTCACCCCTCCACTTT
-,16,TRBJ1-1,-,TRBV5-4,CASSSFRGDMNTEAFF,TGTGCCAGCAGCTCCTTCAGGGGAGACATGAACACTGAAGCTTTCTTT
-,16,TRBJ2-2,-,TRBV28,CASSPQLTGFAGELFF,TGTGCCAGCAGCCCGCAGCTCACAGGGTTCGCCGGGGAGCTGTTTTTT
-,14,TRBJ1-1,-,TRBV5-5,CASSIMDLNTEAFF,TGTGCCAGCAGTATAATGGACTTAAACACTGAAGCTTTCTTT
-,15,TRBJ2-1,-,TRBV7-9,CASSPTTGSYNEQFF,TGTGCCAGCAGCCCGACGACAGGCTCCTACAATGAGCAGTTCTTC
TRBD1,13,TRBJ2-7,-,TRBV30,CAWTGQGRYEQYF,TGTGCCTGGACGGGACAGGGAAGGTACGAGCAGTACTTC
TRBD2,15,TRBJ2-5,few,TRBV5-1,CASKVGGGYQETQYF,TGCGCCAGCAAGGTCGGCGGGGGGTACCAAGAGACCCAGTACTTC
TRBD1,15,TRBJ1-2,-,TRBV2,CASSRSGQGVEGYTF,TGTGCCAGCAGCCGATCGGGACAGGGGGTTGAAGGCTACACCTTC
-,12,TRBJ2-3,-,TRBV19,CASSPGGDTQYF,TGTGCCAGTAGTCCGGGGGGCGATACGCAGTATTTT
-,11,TRBJ1-6,-,TRBV20-1,CSARSGSPLHF,TGCAGTGCACGATCGGGGTCCCCCCTCCACTTT
TRBD1,16,TRBJ1-2,-,TRBV28,CASSSRDRGVGYGYTF,TGTGCCAGCAGTTCCCGGGACAGGGGAGTTGGCTATGGCTACACCTTC
-,11,TRBJ2-5,-,TRBV29-1,CSVEDLETQYF,TGCAGCGTTGAAGATCTGGAGACCCAGTACTTC
TRBD1,15,TRBJ2-7,-,TRBV6-5,CASRKDRGSSYEQYF,TGTGCCAGCAGAAAGGACAGGGGAAGTTCCTACGAGCAGTACTTC
-,12,TRBJ1-2,-,TRBV11-2,CASSPNSYGYTF,TGTGCCAGCAGTCCGAACAGCTATGGCTACACCTTC
-,13,TRBJ2-7,-,TRBV14,CASSQVSVYEQYF,TGTGCCAGCAGCCAAGTTAGCGTCTACGAGCAGTACTTC
-,14,TRBJ1-2,-,TRBV9,CASSFAGTKDGYTF,TGTGCCAGCAGCTTCGCCGGGACTAAGGATGGCTACACCTTC
-,13,TRBJ1-5,few,TRBV6-6,CASSSQSNQPQHF,TGTGCCAGCAGTTCCCAGAGCAATCAGCCCCAGCATTTT
-,17,TRBJ2-1,-,TRBV25-1,CASSGNPPDSSYNEQFF,TGTGCCAGCAGTGGAAATCCCCCGGACAGCTCCTACAATGAGCAGTTCTTC
-,18,TRBJ2-6,-,TRBV7-2,CASSPDTPTNSGANVLTF,TGTGCCAGCAGCCCAGATACCCCAACTAACTCCGGGGCCAACGTCCTGACTTTC
-,13,TRBJ2-7,-,TRBV27,CASRRQDPYEQYF,TGTGCCAGCAGAAGACAGGACCCATACGAGCAGTACTTC
TRBD1,15,TRBJ1-2,few,TRBV4-2,CASSQDRGLGYGYTF,TGTGCCAGCAGCCAAGACAGGGGGCTAGGGTATGGCTACACCTTC